This T cell receptor (beta chain) was identified during a study of identical twins. Whole-study findings and limits: Recombination models fit unrelated individuals' TCR alpha sharing but underestimated twins'. Interpretation of the results relied on cross-sectional statistical analysis and not on following the same donors.

TCRdb used MiXCR to reprocess the 5' RACE reads, holding one entry per CDR3 protein. The data show some 600,000 distinct CDR3 sequences, with about 7.1% seen just once and about 1.6% held by the top ten. This clonotype was counted at least ten times. As yet, its antigen is unknown. V shed 5 bases, J shed 1 base, and the junction held 2 bases outside the gene matches. The V gene's germline CDR1 is DFQATT and CDR2 SNEGSKA (reference sequence). The CDR3 totals 14 residues. A further study also used this sample, focusing on yellow fever vaccine responses in identical twins.

Input material: PBMCs. This chain joins TRBV20-1 and TRBJ2-5, with 12 bases matching TRBD2. This receptor was obtained from a woman aged 18-29 years in good health. DNA of the CDR3: TGCAGTGCTCGACTAGCGGGGGCCCAAGAGACCCAGTACTTC. It translates to CSARLAGAQETQYF.